Each of the 10 T cell receptor beta chains below was sequenced from the same sample in a study of glioma-infiltrating T cells after dendritic cell vaccination. The sample's time point: after dendritic cell vaccination, including at tumor progression/relapse. TCRdb keeps only in-frame clones here, not all; method: immunoSEQ multiplex PCR. The profile shows approximately 91,000 clones, over 75% of them singletons. Sequencing was performed on blood, taken after dendritic cell vaccination. Source of these receptors: a human donor with glioblastoma.

The V and J genes are TRBV5-6 and TRBJ2-1, with TRBD2 identical over 12 bases. The CDR3 is 15 residues long. Germline CDR1 is SGHDT and CDR2 is YYEEEE. The trim removed 4 bases at V and 2 bases at J, leaving 1 base unmatched. The CDR3 sequence: CASSRLAGAYNEQFF. The CDR3 bases are TGTGCCAGCAGCCGACTAGCGGGGGCCTACAATGAGCAGTTCTTC. The full variable domain, in which reference TRBV5-6 and TRBJ2-1 provide the parts outside the CDR3, is DAGVTQSPTHLIKTRGQQVTLRCSPKSGHDTVSWYQQALGQGPQFIFQYYEEEERQRGNFPDRFSGHQFPNYSSELNVNALLLGDSALYLCASSRLAGAYNEQFFGPGTRLTVL.

This rearrangement joins TRBV5-6 to TRBJ1-1; a possible D gene is TRBD1 (6 bases). Germline lookup yields CDR1 SGHDT and CDR2 YYEEEE. V shed 3 bases and J shed 0 bases, with 21 bases lying between them. The CDR3 length is 18 residues. CDR3 sequence (DNA): TGTGCCAGCAGCTCGGAGGGGGGGTTTCTCGTCATGAACACTGAAGCTTTCTTT. Residues: CASSSEGGFLVMNTEAFF.

The J gene is TRBJ2-3, the V gene TRBV5-1; TRBD2 agrees at 11 bases. Germline-derived CDR1 and CDR2 are SGHRS and YFSETQ. Unmatched junction bases numbered 4, after V lost 3 bases and J lost 1 base. The CDR3 runs to 16 residues. As DNA, the CDR3 is TGCGCCAGCAGCTGGATAGCGGGAGGGGGCACAGATACGCAGTATTTT. This sequence encodes CASSWIAGGGTDTQYF.

The chain is built from TRBV4-2 and TRBJ1-1; TRBD1 matches 7 bases. The CDR3 covers 15 residues. Germline-derived CDR1 and CDR2 are LGHNA and YNFKEQ. Germline trimming cut 4 bases from V and 4 bases from J; bases unmatched to any gene: 9. CDR3 coding DNA: TGTGCCAGCAGCCGAGATCAGGGGGGTCTCACTGAAGCTTTCTTT. This sequence encodes CASSRDQGGLTEAFF.

The rearrangement joins TRBV7-9 to TRBJ2-7, with D possibly matching TRBD1 (5 bases). The CDR3 consists of 17 residues. Trimming pared 4 bases from V and 0 bases from J, leaving 19 bases between. CDR1 is SEHNR, CDR2 FQNEAQ, per germline (reference sequence). The CDR3 protein is CASSSPRADSSSYEQYV. The CDR3 DNA follows: TGTGCCAGCAGCTCGCCTCGGGCAGACAGTAGCTCCTACGAGCAGTACGTC.

The J gene is TRBJ1-1, the V gene TRBV7-9; no reliable D call. V lost 4 bases, J lost 1 base, and 13 bases lay in between. CDR1 and CDR2 (germline): SEHNR, FQNEAQ (reference sequence). The CDR3 covers 15 residues. The CDR3 nucleotides are TGTGCCAGCAGCTCGATAAGACTAGGGAACACTGAAGCTTTCTTT. Its protein product is CASSSIRLGNTEAFF.

CDR3 sequence: CASSLSPSFFFYEQFF. In nucleotides, the CDR3 is TGTGCCAGCAGTTTATCTCCTAGTTTTTTTTTCTATGAGCAGTTCTTC. The genes are TRBV27 and TRBJ2-1; D remains ambiguous. Germline assignment: CDR1 MNHEY and CDR2 SMNVEV (reference sequence). This CDR3 spans 16 amino acids. The ends were cut back, 0 bases at V and 8 bases at J, with 17 bases in the middle.

This clone was picked up a small number of times. V and J are TRBV27 and TRBJ2-1, with D possibly TRBD2 on 5 matching bases. The V gene's germline CDR1 is MNHEY and CDR2 SMNVEV (reference sequence). This CDR3 contains 16 residues. The germline V and J ends were trimmed by 1 base and 8 bases, with 18 bases remaining between them. CDR3 amino acids: CASSLFSPARVHEQFF. The DNA for the CDR3 is TGTGCCAGCAGTTTATTCAGCCCTGCGAGGGTTCATGAGCAGTTCTTC.

The sample holds a few counts of this clone. V gene TRBV6-1 combines with J gene TRBJ2-7; D remains unclear. Germline V gene lookup returns CDR1 MNHNS and CDR2 SASEGT. V was pared by 3 bases and J by 9 bases, with 15 bases between. This CDR3 contains 13 residues. CDR3 bases: TGTGCCAGCAGTGACCTGCTTGCCCGGGTGCAGTACGTC. It specifies CASSDLLARVQYV.

The chain is built from TRBV7-3 and TRBJ2-1, with a weak D call TRBD2 (6 bases). There are 13 residues in the CDR3. V lost 5 bases and J 4 bases, leaving 9 bases between the germline ends. CDR1 and CDR2 from the germline V gene are SGHTA and FQGTGA. For the CDR3, the DNA is TGTGCCAGCAGCCAGACTAGTTACAATGAGCAGTTCTTC. As protein: CASSQTSYNEQFF. Based on the CDR3 plus reference TRBV7-3 and TRBJ2-1, the full variable domain is GAGVSQTPSNKVTEKGKYVELRCDPISGHTALYWYRQSLGQGPEFLIYFQGTGAADDSGLPNDRFFAVRPEGSVSTLKIQRTERGDSAVYLCASSQTSYNEQFFGPGTRLTVL.